The 3 T cell receptor beta chains reported below all come from one sample, sequenced in a study of regulatory T cells in long-lasting Graves disease. Library construction for TCR beta used iRepertoire HTBI primers and Arm-PCR of CDR3 regions. Using its own MiXCR run on the multiplex PCR reads, TCRdb lists one record per CDR3 protein. Here the sample spans some 600,000 distinct CDR3 sequences, 15% to 20% being singletons. This sample's time point: newly diagnosed GD, antithyroid drugs for less than 3 months. PBMC-derived RNA was used for the TCR library. The same sample was also used in a study of T cells in Graves' hyperthyroidism and ophthalmopathy.

This specimen was peripheral blood mononuclear cells (PBMCs), taken at new diagnosis, from a patient treated with antithyroid drugs. The receptors were sampled from a man younger than 30 with Graves disease.

The V gene is TRBV9, the J gene TRBJ2-1; 9 nucleotides align to TRBD2. The CDR3 loop spans 15 amino acids. Germline V gene sequence: CDR1 SGDLS, CDR2 YYNGEE. Trimming at V came to 0 bases and at J to 6 bases, leaving 4 bases not matched to a gene. The CDR3 sequence: CASSVAGTSLNEQFF. CDR3 DNA: TGTGCCAGCAGCGTAGCTGGGACTAGCCTCAATGAGCAGTTCTTC.

This clonotype appeared many times. J is TRBJ2-7 and V is TRBV11-1; perhaps TRBD2 as D (6 bases). Germline CDR1 reads SGHAT; CDR2 reads FQDESV (reference sequence). Trimming took off 5 bases at V and 4 bases at J, with 12 bases between the two ends. The CDR3 sequence is 13 residues long. The CDR3 coding sequence is TGTGCCAGCAGCGGGAGGTCCCAATACGAGCAGTACTTC. It codes for CASSGRSQYEQYF.

Notes on this clonotype: A much larger clone lies one base from this, so it may be a read error. The CDR3 bases are TGTGCCAGCAGCTTATACCCTAGCGAGAGCTACGAGCAGTACTTC. As protein: CASSLYPSESYEQYF. The rearrangement links TRBV7-3 to TRBJ2-7, with a tentative D call TRBD2 (6 bases). The germline gives CDR1 SGHTA, CDR2 FQGTGA. This CDR3 comprises 15 residues. V gave up 2 bases and J gave up 3 bases, with 14 bases separating them.